The table lists the clone carrying this TCR beta chain with a count of one. TCRdb's copy holds only in-frame clones and misses some; the assay was immunoSEQ multiplex PCR. Here the sample spans some 100,000 clones, roughly 92% being singletons. V lost 1 base, J lost 4 bases, and 7 bases lay in between. The germline gives CDR1 SGDLS, CDR2 YYNGEE. CDR3 length: 13 amino acids. These data are taken from a study of T cell changes during pregnancy in multiple sclerosis. The specimen comprised peripheral blood, sampled in the second trimester of pregnancy. This TCR was sampled from a female donor with multiple sclerosis, enrolled in a pregnancy study. The chain combines TRBV9 with TRBJ2-3, with a weak D call TRBD1 (5 bases). CDR3 in DNA: TGTGCCAGCAGCGTATTGGGGCCAGATACGCAGTATTTT. Translated: CASSVLGPDTQYF.